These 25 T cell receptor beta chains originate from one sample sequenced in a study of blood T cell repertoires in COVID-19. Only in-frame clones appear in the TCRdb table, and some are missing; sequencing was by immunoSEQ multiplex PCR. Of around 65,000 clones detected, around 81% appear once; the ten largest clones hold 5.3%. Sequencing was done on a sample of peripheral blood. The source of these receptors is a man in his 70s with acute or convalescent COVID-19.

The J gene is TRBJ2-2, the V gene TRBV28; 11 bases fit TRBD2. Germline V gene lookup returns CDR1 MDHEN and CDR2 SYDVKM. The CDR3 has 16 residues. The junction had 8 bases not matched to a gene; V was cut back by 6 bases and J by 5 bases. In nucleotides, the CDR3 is TGTGCCAGCAGAACTACTAGCGGGGGTGTGACCGGGGAGCTGTTTTTT. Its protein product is CASRTTSGGVTGELFF.

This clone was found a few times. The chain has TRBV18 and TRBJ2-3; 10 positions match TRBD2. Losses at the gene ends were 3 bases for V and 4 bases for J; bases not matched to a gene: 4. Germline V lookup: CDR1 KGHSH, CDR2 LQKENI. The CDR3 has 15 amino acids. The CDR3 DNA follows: TGTGCCAGCTCACCTCTAGCGGGGGTGGCAGATACGCAGTATTTT. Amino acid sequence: CASSPLAGVADTQYF.

CDR3 nucleotides: TGCGCCAGCAGTAATGACAGGAACACAGATACGCAGTATTTT. This encodes CASSNDRNTDTQYF. The J gene is TRBJ2-3, the V gene TRBV5-1; tentative D call: TRBD1 (6 bases). Trimming shortened V by 5 bases and J by 2 bases, and 12 bases separated the two germline ends. Germline assignment: CDR1 SGHRS and CDR2 YFSETQ. The CDR3 has 14 amino acids.

The CDR3 DNA reads as TGTGCCAGCAGCCTCTCCCCAGGGGGGTCTGGCTACACCTTC. Encoded protein: CASSLSPGGSGYTF. The J gene is TRBJ1-2, the V gene TRBV7-9, with 7 bases that match TRBD1. Germline-derived CDR1 and CDR2 are SEHNR and FQNEAQ (reference sequence). V shed 5 bases, J shed 7 bases, and the junction held 10 bases outside the gene matches. The CDR3 runs 14 residues.

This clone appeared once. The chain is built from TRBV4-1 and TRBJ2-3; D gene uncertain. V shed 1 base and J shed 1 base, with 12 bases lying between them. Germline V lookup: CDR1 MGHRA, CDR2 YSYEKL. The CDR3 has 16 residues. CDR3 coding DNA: TGCGCCAGCAGCCAAGCGTCCCGGGTTGGCACAGATACGCAGTATTTT. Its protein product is CASSQASRVGTDTQYF.

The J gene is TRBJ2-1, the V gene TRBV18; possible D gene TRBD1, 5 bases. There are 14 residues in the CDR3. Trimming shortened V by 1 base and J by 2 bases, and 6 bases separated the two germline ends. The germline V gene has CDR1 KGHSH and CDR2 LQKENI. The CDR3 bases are TGTGCCAGCTCACCACTGGACACCTACAATGAGCAGTTCTTC. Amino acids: CASSPLDTYNEQFF.

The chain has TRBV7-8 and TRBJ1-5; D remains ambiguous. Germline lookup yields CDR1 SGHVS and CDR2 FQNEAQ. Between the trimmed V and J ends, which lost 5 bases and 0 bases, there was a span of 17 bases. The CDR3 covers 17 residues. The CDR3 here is CASSTNPAVYSNQPQHF. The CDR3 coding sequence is TGTGCCAGCAGCACTAACCCGGCAGTTTATAGCAATCAGCCCCAGCATTTT.

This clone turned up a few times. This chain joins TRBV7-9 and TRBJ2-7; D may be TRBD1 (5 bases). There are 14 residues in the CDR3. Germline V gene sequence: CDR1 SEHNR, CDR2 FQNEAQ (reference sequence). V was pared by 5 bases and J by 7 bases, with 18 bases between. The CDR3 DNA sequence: TGTGCCAGCAGCCCTACACTGCTCCCAGGGGAGCAGTACTTC. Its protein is CASSPTLLPGEQYF.

CDR3 residues: CASQDRGPSSSYNSPLHF. CDR3 in DNA: TGTGCCAGCCAGGACAGGGGGCCCTCGAGCTCCTATAATTCACCCCTCCACTTT. This sequence joins TRBV25-1 and TRBJ1-6; 11 nucleotides align to TRBD1. This CDR3 spans 18 amino acids. The germline V gene encodes CDR1 MGHDK and CDR2 SYGVNS. The V segment lost 8 bases and the J segment 0 bases; nucleotides outside the gene matches: 9.

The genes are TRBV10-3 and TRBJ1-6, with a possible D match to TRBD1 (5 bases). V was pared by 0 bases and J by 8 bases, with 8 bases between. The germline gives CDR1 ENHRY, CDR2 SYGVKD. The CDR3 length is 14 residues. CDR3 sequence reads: CAISESGGDSPLHF. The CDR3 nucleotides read TGTGCCATCAGTGAGTCAGGAGGGGATTCACCCCTCCACTTT.

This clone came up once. CDR3: CASSQDLGGAKNIQYF. CDR3 coding DNA: TGTGCCAGCAGCCAAGATCTTGGCGGAGCCAAAAACATTCAGTACTTC. The gene calls are TRBV4-2 and TRBJ2-4; unclear D gene. Trimming took 0 bases from V and 0 from J, leaving 9 bases between them. This CDR3 region has 16 residues. Per germline, CDR1 LGHNA and CDR2 YNFKEQ.

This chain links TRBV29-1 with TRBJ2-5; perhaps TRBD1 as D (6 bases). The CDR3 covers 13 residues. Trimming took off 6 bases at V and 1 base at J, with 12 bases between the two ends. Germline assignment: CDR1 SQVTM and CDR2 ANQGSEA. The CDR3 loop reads CSVDSVSQETQYF. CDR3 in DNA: TGCAGCGTGGACAGTGTATCCCAAGAGACCCAGTACTTC.

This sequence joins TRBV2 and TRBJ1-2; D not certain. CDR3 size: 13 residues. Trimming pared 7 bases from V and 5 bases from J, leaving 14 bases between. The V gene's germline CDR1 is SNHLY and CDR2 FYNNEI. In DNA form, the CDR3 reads TGTGCCAGCACGGTTCTCCGAAGTTATGGCTACACCTTC. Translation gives CASTVLRSYGYTF.

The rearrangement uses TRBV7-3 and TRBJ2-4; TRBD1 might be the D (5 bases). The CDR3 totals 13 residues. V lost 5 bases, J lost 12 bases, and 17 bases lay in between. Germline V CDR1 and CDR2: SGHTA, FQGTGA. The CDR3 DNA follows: TGTGCCAGCAGCACAAAGGGGAATGACACTCAGTACTTC. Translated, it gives CASSTKGNDTQYF.

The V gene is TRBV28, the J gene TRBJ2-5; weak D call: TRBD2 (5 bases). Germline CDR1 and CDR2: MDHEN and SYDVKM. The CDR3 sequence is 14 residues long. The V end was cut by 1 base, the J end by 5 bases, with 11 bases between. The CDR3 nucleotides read TGTGCCAGCAGTTTATTTTCCGGGGAGGAGACCCAGTACTTC. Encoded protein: CASSLFSGEETQYF.

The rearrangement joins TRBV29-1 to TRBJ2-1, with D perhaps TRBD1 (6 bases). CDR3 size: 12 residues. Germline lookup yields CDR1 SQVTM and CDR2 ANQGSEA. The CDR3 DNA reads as TGCAGTGGAGAGGGGGACCTCAATGAGCAGTTCTTC. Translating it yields CSGEGDLNEQFF.

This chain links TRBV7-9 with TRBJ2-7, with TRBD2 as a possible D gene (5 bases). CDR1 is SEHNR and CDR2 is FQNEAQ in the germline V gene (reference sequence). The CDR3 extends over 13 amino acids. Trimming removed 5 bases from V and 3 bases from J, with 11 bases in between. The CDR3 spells CASSVLGSYEQYF. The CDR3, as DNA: TGTGCCAGCAGCGTACTAGGCAGCTACGAGCAGTACTTC.

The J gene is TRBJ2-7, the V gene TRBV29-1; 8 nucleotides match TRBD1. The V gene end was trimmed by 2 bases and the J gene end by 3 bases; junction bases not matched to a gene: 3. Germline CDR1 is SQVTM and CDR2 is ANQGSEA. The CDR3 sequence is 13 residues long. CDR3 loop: CSVETGTGYEQYF. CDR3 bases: TGCAGCGTTGAAACCGGGACAGGCTACGAGCAGTACTTC.

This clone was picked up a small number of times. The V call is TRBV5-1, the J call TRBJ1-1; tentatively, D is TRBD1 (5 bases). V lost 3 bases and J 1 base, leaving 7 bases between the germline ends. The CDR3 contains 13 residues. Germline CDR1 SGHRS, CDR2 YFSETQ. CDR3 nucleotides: TGCGCCAGCAGCTCTCAGGGGAACACTGAAGCTTTCTTT. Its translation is CASSSQGNTEAFF. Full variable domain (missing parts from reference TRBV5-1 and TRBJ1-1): KAGVTQTPRYLIKTRGQQVTLSCSPISGHRSVSWYQQTPGQGLQFLFEYFSETQRNKGNFPGRFSGRQFSNSRSEMNVSTLELGDSALYLCASSSQGNTEAFFGQGTRLTVV.

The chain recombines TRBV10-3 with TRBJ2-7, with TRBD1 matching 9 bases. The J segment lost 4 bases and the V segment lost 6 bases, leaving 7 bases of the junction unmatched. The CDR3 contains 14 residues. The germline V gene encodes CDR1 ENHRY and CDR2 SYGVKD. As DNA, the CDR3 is TGTGCCATCAGCTGGGACAGGGAGGGGTACGAGCAGTACTTC. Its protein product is CAISWDREGYEQYF.

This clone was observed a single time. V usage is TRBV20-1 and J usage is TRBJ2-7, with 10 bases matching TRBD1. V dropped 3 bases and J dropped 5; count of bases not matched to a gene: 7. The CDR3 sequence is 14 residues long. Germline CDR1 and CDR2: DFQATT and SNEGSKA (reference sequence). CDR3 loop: CSASYPGQGNEQYF. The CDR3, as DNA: TGCAGTGCTAGTTATCCGGGACAGGGGAACGAGCAGTACTTC.

The CDR3 sequence is CSASMSTTDTQYF. DNA of the CDR3: TGCAGTGCTAGTATGAGTACCACAGATACGCAGTATTTT. The chain employs TRBV20-1 and TRBJ2-3; D remains ambiguous. From germline, CDR1 is DFQATT and CDR2 SNEGSKA (reference sequence). With 3 bases removed from V and 2 bases from J, the gap between germline ends came to 9 bases. This CDR3 contains 13 residues.

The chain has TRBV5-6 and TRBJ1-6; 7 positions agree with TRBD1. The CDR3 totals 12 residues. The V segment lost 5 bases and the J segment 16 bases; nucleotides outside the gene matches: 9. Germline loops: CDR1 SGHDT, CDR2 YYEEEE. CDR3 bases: TGTGCCAGCAGACGCCACGGACAGGAGCTCCACTTT. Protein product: CASRRHGQELHF.

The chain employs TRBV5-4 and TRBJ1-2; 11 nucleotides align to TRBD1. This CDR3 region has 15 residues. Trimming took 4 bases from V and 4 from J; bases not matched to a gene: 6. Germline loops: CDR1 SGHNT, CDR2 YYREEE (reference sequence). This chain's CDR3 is CASSIGQGATYGYTF. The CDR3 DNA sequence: TGTGCCAGCAGCATCGGACAGGGGGCGACCTATGGCTACACCTTC. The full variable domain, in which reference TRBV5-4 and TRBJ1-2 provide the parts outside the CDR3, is ETGVTQSPTHLIKTRGQQVTLRCSSQSGHNTVSWYQQALGQGPQFIFQYYREEENGRGNFPPRFSGLQFPNYSSELNVNALELDDSALYLCASSIGQGATYGYTFGSGTRLTVV.

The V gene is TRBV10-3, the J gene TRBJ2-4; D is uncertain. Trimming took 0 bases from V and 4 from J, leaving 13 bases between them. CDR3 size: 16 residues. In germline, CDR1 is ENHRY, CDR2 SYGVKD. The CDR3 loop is CAISESSADKKNIQYF. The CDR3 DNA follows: TGTGCCATCAGTGAGTCGTCTGCCGACAAGAAAAACATTCAGTACTTC.